These 14 T cell receptor beta chains were sequenced from one sample in a study of T cells in Graves' hyperthyroidism and ophthalmopathy. Researchers took RNA transcripts and amplified the TCR beta CDR3 regions from them. The TCR CDR3 first-round RT-PCR relied on the HTBI primer set. TCRdb processed the multiplex PCR reads anew with MiXCR; each CDR3 protein has one entry. The sample contains around 720,000 distinct CDR3 sequences, under 45% of which appear only once. Specimen: blood. These TCRs come from a woman aged 40-49 years with Graves' hyperthyroidism.

This clonotype was counted a few times. The rearrangement joins TRBV4-1 to TRBJ1-1; D uncertain. Germline-derived CDR1 and CDR2 are MGHRA and YSYEKL. The V end was cut by 1 base, the J end by 5 bases, with 23 bases between. The CDR3 is made up of 18 amino acids. CDR3 amino acids: CASSQGSKRLPLGTEAFF. The CDR3 nucleotides are TGCGCCAGCAGCCAAGGTTCTAAACGTCTCCCCCTCGGGACTGAAGCTTTCTTT.

This clonotype was observed at least ten times. This rearrangement joins TRBV20-1 to TRBJ1-2; 7 bases map to TRBD1. CDR3 length equals 14 residues. Unmatched junction bases numbered 9, after V lost 2 bases and J lost 6 bases. CDR1 is DFQATT, CDR2 SNEGSKA, per germline (reference sequence). As DNA, the CDR3 is TGCAGTGCTAGATCGTTTCAGGGGGGAAATGGCTACACCTTC. Its translation is CSARSFQGGNGYTF.

The J gene is TRBJ2-7, the V gene TRBV2; D remains ambiguous. This CDR3 has 16 residues. Germline CDR1 SNHLY, CDR2 FYNNEI. The germline V and J ends were trimmed by 0 bases and 4 bases, with 16 bases remaining between them. The CDR3 bases are TGTGCCAGCAGTGAAGCGCCGGGCCCTCTTACTTACGAGCAGTACTTC. Its protein product is CASSEAPGPLTYEQYF. The full variable domain, rest sourced from reference TRBV2 and TRBJ2-7, is EPEVTQTPSHQVTQMGQEVILRCVPISNHLYFYWYRQILGQKVEFLVSFYNNEISEKSEIFDDQFSVERPDGSNFTLKIRSTKLEDSAMYFCASSEAPGPLTYEQYFGPGTRLTVT.

To note about this clonotype: A junction end diverges from the germline sequence, so it may reflect a read error. J is TRBJ2-6 and V is TRBV10-3; D may match TRBD1 or TRBD2 (5 bases each). Germline V gene sequence: CDR1 ENHRY, CDR2 SYGVKD. This CDR3 region has 17 residues. The CDR3 reads CASSIGEPPSGANVLTF. CDR3 bases: TGTGCCAGCAGTATAGGGGAGCCGCCCTCTGGGGCCAACGTCCTGACTTTC.

This clonotype was observed a handful of times. The genes are TRBV7-2 and TRBJ2-2; maybe TRBD2 (6 bases). With 5 bases removed from V and 1 base from J, the gap between germline ends came to 14 bases. This CDR3 comprises 16 residues. Germline V gene sequence: CDR1 SGHTA, CDR2 FQGNSA. CDR3 nucleotide sequence: TGTGCCAGCAGCATTTCAGCGGGCCGGAACACCGGGGAGCTGTTTTTT. It yields the protein CASSISAGRNTGELFF.

Many counts were recorded for this clonotype. The gene calls are TRBV12-3 or TRBV12-4 and TRBJ2-5; D unclear. V was cut by 2 bases and J by 3 bases, with 7 bases left in between. The CDR3 contains 13 residues. CDR3 region: CASSLHWEETQYF. The DNA of the CDR3 is TGTGCCAGCAGTTTACATTGGGAAGAGACCCAGTACTTC.

This clonotype occurred a few times. V is TRBV11-2 and J is TRBJ2-7, with TRBD1 identical over 7 bases. Germline V CDR1 and CDR2: SGHAT, FQNNGV. V gave up 5 bases and J gave up 3 bases; unmatched junction bases: 7. The CDR3 extends over 14 amino acids. CDR3 amino acids: CASSRGAGGYEQYF. The CDR3 DNA reads as TGTGCCAGCAGCCGAGGGGCAGGGGGCTACGAGCAGTACTTC. Drawing the rest from reference TRBV11-2 and TRBJ2-7, the complete variable domain is EAGVAQSPRYKIIEKRQSVAFWCNPISGHATLYWYQQILGQGPKLLIQFQNNGVVDDSQLPKDRFSAERLKGVDSTLKIQPAKLEDSAVYLCASSRGAGGYEQYFGPGTRLTVT.

This clonotype was recorded many times. The chain recombines TRBV7-8 with TRBJ1-6, with D uncertain. This CDR3 comprises 16 residues. The germline V and J ends were trimmed by 3 bases and 4 bases, with 13 bases remaining between them. Germline V gives CDR1 SGHVS, CDR2 FQNEAQ. The CDR3 sequence: CASSLSRATYNSPLHF. CDR3 DNA sequence: TGTGCCAGCAGCTTGAGCCGGGCCACATATAATTCACCCCTCCACTTT.

At least ten counts were recorded for this clonotype. The rearrangement links TRBV27 to TRBJ1-2; possibly TRBD1 for D (6 bases). CDR3 length: 13 residues. The V gene lost 5 bases and the J gene lost 4 bases, with 11 bases spanning the gap. Germline V gives CDR1 MNHEY, CDR2 SMNVEV (reference sequence). The CDR3, as DNA: TGTGCCAGCAGTCGGGACAATCTCTATGGCTACACCTTC. It translates to CASSRDNLYGYTF.

This chain uses TRBV30 with TRBJ1-3; no firm D call. This CDR3 is built from 11 residues. Germline assignment: CDR1 GTSNPN and CDR2 SVGIG (reference sequence). The V end was cut by 0 bases, the J end by 7 bases, with 4 bases between. In DNA, the CDR3 is TGTGCCTGGAGTGTACTTAACACCATATATTTT. Protein product: CAWSVLNTIYF.

The chain employs TRBV20-1 and TRBJ2-5, with unresolved D. The CDR3 totals 9 residues. Germline assignment: CDR1 DFQATT and CDR2 SNEGSKA (reference sequence). Trimming took 6 bases from V and 3 from J, leaving 2 bases between them. The CDR3 region is CSAKETQYF. For the CDR3, the DNA is TGCAGTGCAAAAGAGACCCAGTACTTC.

This chain uses TRBV7-2 with TRBJ2-5, with D possibly being TRBD1 (5 bases). V was pared by 11 bases and J by 1 base, with 17 bases between. This CDR3 has 14 residues. Per germline, CDR1 SGHTA and CDR2 FQGNSA. CDR3 bases: TGTGCCTGCTCCCCTGGACACTTCCAAGAGACCCAGTACTTC. This codes for CACSPGHFQETQYF. Full variable domain (remainder filled in from reference TRBV7-2 and TRBJ2-5): GAGVSQSPSNKVTEKGKDVELRCDPISGHTALYWYRQSLGQGLEFLIYFQGNSAPDKSGLPSDRFSAERTGGSVSTLTIQRTQQEDSAVYLCACSPGHFQETQYFGPGTRLLVL.

The rearrangement joins TRBV5-8 to TRBJ2-5; D is undetermined. Trimming took 6 bases from V and 2 from J, leaving 11 bases between them. CDR1 is SGHTS, CDR2 YDEGEE, per germline. This CDR3 is 13 amino acids long. CDR3 DNA: TGTGCCAGCACCCTCGTTCTTCAAGAGACCCAGTACTTC. Protein sequence: CASTLVLQETQYF. The complete variable domain, with remaining parts taken from reference TRBV5-8 and TRBJ2-5, reads EAGVTQSPTHLIKTRGQQATLRCSPISGHTSVYWYQQALGLGLQFLLWYDEGEERNRGNFPPRFSGRQFPNYSSELNVNALELEDSALYLCASTLVLQETQYFGPGTRLLVL.

The chain recombines TRBV13 with TRBJ1-1; D remains unclear. The CDR3 contains 15 residues. The germline V gene has CDR1 PRHDT and CDR2 FYEKMQ (reference sequence). Trimming took off 1 base at V and 2 bases at J, with 11 bases between the two ends. The CDR3 protein is CASSLAAFLNTEAFF. CDR3 sequence (DNA): TGTGCCAGCAGCTTAGCCGCTTTTCTAAACACTGAAGCTTTCTTT.